These 5 T cell receptor beta chains were sequenced from one sample in a study of blood T cell repertoires in COVID-19. TCRdb's copy holds only in-frame clones and misses some; the assay was immunoSEQ multiplex PCR. The sample consists of about 140,000 clones, about 80% of them appearing once. Sequenced input: peripheral blood. The receptors come from a human donor in a cohort sampled during active COVID-19.

This clone was picked up one time. J is TRBJ1-5 and V is TRBV12-3 or TRBV12-4; D is unclear. The germline V and J ends were trimmed by 6 bases and 5 bases, with 5 bases remaining between them. The CDR3 is made up of 11 amino acids. CDR3 residues: CASSQDQPQHF. The CDR3, as DNA: TGTGCCAGCAGCCAGGATCAGCCCCAGCATTTT.

The chain combines TRBV12-5 with TRBJ1-5; TRBD1 matches 7 bases. CDR1 is LGHNT and CDR2 is FRNRAP in the germline V gene. The CDR3 spans 15 residues. Trimming took 4 bases from V and 2 from J; bases not matched to a gene: 5. CDR3 region: CASGSLQGGNQPQHF. CDR3 bases: TGTGCTAGTGGTTCCCTTCAGGGGGGCAATCAGCCCCAGCATTTT.

V and J are TRBV10-3 and TRBJ1-2, with D possibly TRBD1 on 6 matching bases. Trimming took off 8 bases at V and 3 bases at J, with 13 bases between the two ends. The CDR3 is made up of 13 amino acids. Germline V gene sequence: CDR1 ENHRY, CDR2 SYGVKD. CDR3 amino acids: CAIGPAGDYGYTF. CDR3 coding DNA: TGTGCCATCGGGCCCGCAGGGGACTATGGCTACACCTTC.

J is TRBJ2-4 and V is TRBV11-2; D remains ambiguous. The CDR3 extends over 13 amino acids. The V end was cut by 1 base, the J end by 5 bases, with 6 bases between. Per the germline V gene, CDR1 is SGHAT and CDR2 is FQNNGV. CDR3 amino acids: CASSLAVENIQYF. The CDR3 region has the DNA TGTGCCAGCAGCTTAGCGGTAGAAAACATTCAGTACTTC.

The genes are TRBV6-5 and TRBJ2-7; 7 bases map to TRBD1. Trimming took 6 bases from V and 3 from J; bases not matched to a gene: 5. The length of the CDR3 is 13 residues. Germline V gene sequence: CDR1 MNHEY, CDR2 SVGAGI. CDR3: CASRTGQNYEQYF. The CDR3 coding sequence is TGTGCCAGCAGGACGGGACAGAACTACGAGCAGTACTTC.